The 14 T cell receptor beta chains presented below share a single source sample, sequenced in a study of cytomegalovirus exposure and HLA in healthy donors. Primers: 60 Vbeta forward and 13 Jbeta reverse. Data came from immunoSEQ multiplex PCR; TCRdb stores just in-frame clones and leaves some out. The repertoire includes more than 110,000 clones, approximately 82% of them detected once, and roughly 1.4% sits in the top ten. The sample was PBMCs. The source of these receptors is a man aged 25 to 40 in good health and CMV-seropositive.

This chain connects TRBV7-8 to TRBJ2-6, with D perhaps matching TRBD1 (5 bases). The CDR3 is made up of 18 amino acids. V dropped 1 base and J dropped 4 bases, with 17 bases sitting between them. CDR1 and CDR2 from the germline V gene are SGHVS and FQNEAQ. The CDR3 loop reads CASSLDGLPQGGANVLTF. CDR3 DNA: TGTGCCAGCAGCTTAGATGGCTTACCCCAGGGAGGGGCCAACGTCCTGACTTTC.

The genes are TRBV7-6 and TRBJ2-5, with D perhaps matching TRBD2 (5 bases). CDR3 length equals 15 residues. CDR1 SGHVS and CDR2 FNYEAQ come from the germline V gene. The V gene lost 11 bases and the J gene lost 3 bases, with 22 bases spanning the gap. Here the CDR3 DNA reads TGTGCCTCCTCCCTAGACGCGGGCACGAAAGAGACCCAGTACTTC. Its translation is CASSLDAGTKETQYF.

This sequence joins TRBV7-9 and TRBJ1-4, with D unresolved. The CDR3 totals 13 residues. Germline V gene data show CDR1 as SEHNR and CDR2 as FQNEAQ (reference sequence). The V gene lost 5 bases and the J gene lost 7 bases, with 11 bases spanning the gap. The CDR3 spells CASSLQTVEKLFF. The CDR3 region has the DNA TGTGCCAGCAGCCTACAGACGGTTGAAAAACTGTTTTTT.

This chain uses TRBV6-1 with TRBJ2-4; 8 bases fit TRBD2. Germline V CDR1 and CDR2: MNHNS, SASEGT. The CDR3 covers 14 residues. Trimming at V came to 2 bases and at J to 6 bases, leaving 3 bases not matched to a gene. CDR3 protein: CASSERTSGNIQYF. The CDR3, as DNA: TGTGCCAGCAGTGAAAGAACTAGCGGAAACATTCAGTACTTC.

In this sample, this clone turned up once. This chain links TRBV19 with TRBJ2-1, with 8 nucleotides matching TRBD2. The CDR3 sequence is 15 residues long. V lost 5 bases and J lost 1; bases outside the gene matches: 4. Germline CDR1 reads LNHDA; CDR2 reads SQIVND (reference sequence). This CDR3 reads CASSGGGGSYNEQFF. The DNA of the CDR3 is TGTGCCAGTAGTGGGGGCGGGGGGTCCTACAATGAGCAGTTCTTC. Filled out from reference TRBV19 and TRBJ2-1, the complete variable domain reads DGGITQSPKYLFRKEGQNVTLSCEQNLNHDAMYWYRQDPGQGLRLIYYSQIVNDFQKGDIAEGYSVSREKKESFPLTVTSAQKNPTAFYLCASSGGGGSYNEQFFGPGTRLTVL.

The CDR3 bases are TGCAGCGTTGCCCCCCCAGGGCAAGAGACCCAGTACTTC. Its translation: CSVAPPGQETQYF. V is TRBV29-1 and J is TRBJ2-5; possibly TRBD1 for D (5 bases). There are 13 residues in the CDR3. Germline CDR1 reads SQVTM; CDR2 reads ANQGSEA. V lost 4 bases and J 2 bases, leaving 11 bases between the germline ends.

The rearrangement uses TRBV11-3 and TRBJ2-1, with D maybe TRBD2 (5 bases). This CDR3 comprises 14 residues. Germline V gene data show CDR1 as SGHNT and CDR2 as YENEEA. With 7 bases removed from V and 6 bases from J, the gap between germline ends came to 16 bases. CDR3 amino acids: CASIDGKEANEQFF. CDR3 DNA sequence: TGTGCCAGCATAGACGGGAAGGAAGCCAATGAGCAGTTCTTC.

This clone was detected only once. The gene calls are TRBV29-1 and TRBJ2-1; D gene unclear. The CDR3 totals 15 residues. Trimming took off 3 bases at V and 1 base at J, with 13 bases between the two ends. Germline-derived CDR1 and CDR2 are SQVTM and ANQGSEA. The CDR3 nucleotides are TGCAGCGTTGAGGAGCTGGTTACTTCCTACAATGAGCAGTTCTTC. It translates to CSVEELVTSYNEQFF.

Here the CDR3 DNA reads TGCAGCGTTGGGGCTAGCGGGAGTATGGATGAGCAGTTCTTC. It encodes CSVGASGSMDEQFF. The chain is built from TRBV29-1 and TRBJ2-1, with 10 bases fitting TRBD2. This CDR3 has 14 amino acids. Trimming cost V 4 bases and J 8 bases; bases outside gene matches: 8. Per germline, CDR1 SQVTM and CDR2 ANQGSEA.

This chain connects TRBV30 to TRBJ1-1, with D unresolved. V was shortened by 4 bases and J by 7 bases, with 10 bases between the two germline ends. The CDR3 spans 11 residues. The germline V gene encodes CDR1 GTSNPN and CDR2 SVGIG (reference sequence). CDR3 DNA: TGTGCCTGGATGTCTACCGATGAAGCTTTCTTT. Amino acid sequence: CAWMSTDEAFF. Full variable domain (outside the CDR3, taken from reference TRBV30 and TRBJ1-1): SQTIHQWPATLVQPVGSPLSLECTVEGTSNPNLYWYRQAAGRGLQLLFYSVGIGQISSEVPQNLSASRPQDRQFILSSKKLLLSDSGFYLCAWMSTDEAFFGQGTRLTVV.

The chain uses TRBV5-1 and TRBJ1-1, with D hard to call. Between the trimmed V and J ends, which lost 0 bases and 4 bases, there was a span of 13 bases. The CDR3 consists of 15 residues. Germline V CDR1 and CDR2: SGHRS, YFSETQ. The CDR3 DNA follows: TGCGCCAGCAGCTTGGCTACCGGAGCGGGCACTGAAGCTTTCTTT. Translated: CASSLATGAGTEAFF.

The chain uses TRBV7-2 and TRBJ1-1; 8 bases map to TRBD1. J gave up 4 bases and V 4 bases, and 8 bases lay outside the gene matches. CDR3 length: 15 residues. The germline gives CDR1 SGHTA, CDR2 FQGNSA. The CDR3 region has the DNA TGTGCCAGCAGCTCACAGGGGGTGGCGACCACTGAAGCTTTCTTT. Its protein product is CASSSQGVATTEAFF.

A note on this clone: At one end the junction does not follow the germline gene, possibly because of a read error. The chain links TRBV7-9 to TRBJ1-5; 10 bases are a match to TRBD1. CDR1 SEHNR and CDR2 FQNEAQ come from the germline V gene (reference sequence). This CDR3 has 15 residues. The CDR3 protein is CASGLDTGQGKPQHF. The DNA of the CDR3 is TGTGCCAGCGGCTTAGATACGGGACAGGGGAAGCCCCAGCATTTT.

CDR3 sequence reads: CARKGDRVNEQYF. The CDR3 nucleotides are TGTGCCAGAAAAGGGGACAGGGTAAACGAGCAGTACTTC. The chain couples TRBV2 to TRBJ2-7, with TRBD1 identical over 9 bases. This CDR3 has 13 amino acids. The V gene's germline CDR1 is SNHLY and CDR2 FYNNEI. V was pared by 9 bases and J by 5 bases, with 8 bases of the junction left unmatched.